These 25 T cell receptor beta chains were sequenced from one sample in a study of T cell responses to AZD1222 COVID-19 vaccine. Profiled with immunoSEQ multiplex PCR; TCRdb holds only in-frame clones, not every one. This sample has about 140,000 clones, with about nine tenths found just once. The sequencing here drew on peripheral blood, taken on day 0 of AZD1222 vaccination. Every receptor here comes from an adult in good health.

The chain joins TRBV6-5 to TRBJ1-1; a possible D gene is TRBD1 (6 bases). Germline assignment: CDR1 MNHEY and CDR2 SVGAGI. The CDR3 covers 14 residues. Between the trimmed V and J ends, which lost 6 bases and 4 bases, there was a span of 15 bases. The CDR3 is CASSPDRRFTEAFF. The CDR3, as DNA: TGTGCCAGCAGCCCAGACAGGAGGTTCACTGAAGCTTTCTTT.

The V and J genes are TRBV9 and TRBJ2-7, with a tentative D call TRBD1 (5 bases). V gave up 0 bases and J gave up 6 bases, with 19 bases separating them. The germline V gene encodes CDR1 SGDLS and CDR2 YYNGEE. The CDR3 consists of 16 residues. Here the CDR3 DNA reads TGTGCCAGCAGCGTAGGCGGTGGGGCCCTATCGTTCGAGCAGTACTTC. Translating gives CASSVGGGALSFEQYF.

The chain recombines TRBV19 with TRBJ1-6; unclear D gene. Germline V gene data show CDR1 as LNHDA and CDR2 as SQIVND (reference sequence). The CDR3 totals 17 residues. V lost 5 bases and J 4 bases, leaving 18 bases between the germline ends. The DNA of the CDR3 is TGTGCCAGTAGTCGCCAAATTGGGGATAAATATAATTCACCCCTCCACTTT. This encodes CASSRQIGDKYNSPLHF. The full variable domain, completed using reference TRBV19 and TRBJ1-6, is DGGITQSPKYLFRKEGQNVTLSCEQNLNHDAMYWYRQDPGQGLRLIYYSQIVNDFQKGDIAEGYSVSREKKESFPLTVTSAQKNPTAFYLCASSRQIGDKYNSPLHFGNGTRLTVT.

The chain combines TRBV21-1 with TRBJ2-1; TRBD1 is the table's D call, not checked against the DNA. TRBV21-1 is a listed pseudogene. This CDR3 has 17 amino acids. CDR3 loop: CASSKMSGQGNYNEQFF. As DNA, the CDR3 is TGTGCCAGCAGCAAAATGAGCGGACAGGGGAACTACAATGAGCAGTTCTTC.

This clone was seen only once. The rearrangement joins TRBV5-1 to TRBJ2-7, with 7 bases aligning to TRBD2. The CDR3 has 16 residues. J lost 5 bases, V lost 4 bases, and 15 bases had no gene match. Looked up from germline, CDR1 is SGHRS and CDR2 is YFSETQ. CDR3 region: CASSQTRLSGVDEQYF. The CDR3, as DNA: TGCGCCAGCAGCCAAACAAGGTTGAGCGGGGTCGACGAGCAGTACTTC.

The V call is TRBV3-1 (or the pseudogene TRBV3-2), the J call TRBJ2-1; the D gene is possibly TRBD2 (6 bases). The germline V gene encodes CDR1 LGHDT and CDR2 YNNKEL (reference sequence). This CDR3 is 17 amino acids long. The V end lost 0 bases, the J end lost 5 bases, and 17 bases lay between the germline ends. Here the CDR3 DNA reads TGTGCCAGCAGCCAAGAATGGCGGGGTCCCCTTGACAATGAGCAGTTCTTC. Translation gives CASSQEWRGPLDNEQFF.

The chain combines TRBV11-2 with TRBJ2-3, with D perhaps matching TRBD2 (6 bases). The V and J ends lost 1 base and 3 bases respectively, with 17 bases between them. Germline CDR1 SGHAT, CDR2 FQNNGV. The CDR3 runs 17 residues. CDR3 sequence: CASSLALLASQTDTQYF. CDR3 coding DNA: TGTGCCAGCAGCTTAGCCCTACTAGCATCCCAAACAGATACGCAGTATTTT. The whole variable domain, filled in from reference TRBV11-2 and TRBJ2-3, reads EAGVAQSPRYKIIEKRQSVAFWCNPISGHATLYWYQQILGQGPKLLIQFQNNGVVDDSQLPKDRFSAERLKGVDSTLKIQPAKLEDSAVYLCASSLALLASQTDTQYFGPGTRLTVL.

The chain is built from TRBV12-5 and TRBJ2-2; TRBD1 is a possible D gene (6 bases). Looked up from germline, CDR1 is LGHNT and CDR2 is FRNRAP. There are 15 residues in the CDR3. V was pared by 5 bases and J by 3 bases, with 13 bases between. The CDR3, as DNA: TGTGCTAGTGGTACACAGGGTTCCTACACCGGGGAGCTGTTTTTT. Encoded protein: CASGTQGSYTGELFF.

This clone was counted a single time. J is TRBJ1-6 and V is TRBV7-9, with no clear D. CDR3 size: 16 residues. The germline CDR1 and CDR2 sequences are SEHNR and FQNEAQ (reference sequence). V lost 2 bases to trimming and J lost 6 bases, with 14 bases between them. The DNA of the CDR3 is TGTGCCAGCAGCTTACGTCCGGTTTTCAGTAATTCACCCCTCCACTTT. This translates into CASSLRPVFSNSPLHF.

The rearrangement links TRBV6-2 or TRBV6-3 to TRBJ1-6, with a weak D call TRBD1 (6 bases). This CDR3 has 12 amino acids. Trimming took off 2 bases at V and 10 bases at J, with 6 bases between the two ends. The V gene's germline CDR1 is MNHEY and CDR2 SVGEGT. The CDR3: CASSYGGSPLHF. The CDR3 DNA is TGTGCCAGCAGTTACGGGGGCTCACCCCTCCACTTT.

The CDR3 nucleotides are TGTGCCAGCACGAGAGGGACTAGCGGGGGCACAAATGAGCAGTTCTTC. Translating it yields CASTRGTSGGTNEQFF. The chain is built from TRBV25-1 and TRBJ2-1, with 14 bases that match TRBD2. V shed 7 bases and J 7 bases; nucleotides not matched to a gene: 9. Per the germline V gene, CDR1 is MGHDK and CDR2 is SYGVNS. This CDR3 comprises 16 residues. The entire variable domain, with the rest obtained from reference TRBV25-1 and TRBJ2-1, is as follows: EADIYQTPRYLVIGTGKKITLECSQTMGHDKMYWYQQDPGMELHLIHYSYGVNSTEKGDLSSESTVSRIRTEHFPLTLESARPSHTSQYLCASTRGTSGGTNEQFFGPGTRLTVL.

The rearrangement links TRBV11-2 to TRBJ2-7, with TRBD2 as a possible D gene (5 bases). V lost 5 bases and J 3 bases, leaving 17 bases between the germline ends. The germline gives CDR1 SGHAT, CDR2 FQNNGV. The CDR3 is 15 amino acids. The CDR3 reads CASSNEAGVRYEQYF. As DNA, the CDR3 is TGTGCCAGCAGCAATGAGGCCGGGGTTCGCTACGAGCAGTACTTC.

J is TRBJ2-1 and V is TRBV6-5; 8 bases map to TRBD2. Germline CDR1 is MNHEY and CDR2 is SVGAGI. The V segment lost 0 bases and the J segment 7 bases; nucleotides outside the gene matches: 8. The CDR3 has 16 residues. In nucleotides, the CDR3 is TGTGCCAGCAGTTACTCGTTCGGGGGGGCCACGAATGAGCAGTTCTTC. Residues: CASSYSFGGATNEQFF.

This chain links TRBV5-1 with TRBJ1-1, with D possibly being TRBD1 (5 bases). This CDR3 is built from 14 residues. V was cut by 0 bases and J by 5 bases, with 11 bases left in between. Germline V gene sequence: CDR1 SGHRS, CDR2 YFSETQ. This CDR3 is CASSLDPGRTEAFF. CDR3 coding DNA: TGCGCCAGCAGCTTGGATCCGGGGCGAACTGAAGCTTTCTTT. Filled out from reference TRBV5-1 and TRBJ1-1, the complete variable domain reads KAGVTQTPRYLIKTRGQQVTLSCSPISGHRSVSWYQQTPGQGLQFLFEYFSETQRNKGNFPGRFSGRQFSNSRSEMNVSTLELGDSALYLCASSLDPGRTEAFFGQGTRLTVV.

The chain combines TRBV19 with TRBJ1-1; D is uncertain. Per the germline V gene, CDR1 is LNHDA and CDR2 is SQIVND (reference sequence). Trimming stripped 7 bases from V and 7 bases from J, with 7 bases between. The CDR3 has 10 residues. The CDR3 is CASKGSEAFF. The CDR3 DNA reads TGTGCCAGTAAAGGGAGTGAAGCTTTCTTT. The whole variable domain, remainder taken from reference TRBV19 and TRBJ1-1, is DGGITQSPKYLFRKEGQNVTLSCEQNLNHDAMYWYRQDPGQGLRLIYYSQIVNDFQKGDIAEGYSVSREKKESFPLTVTSAQKNPTAFYLCASKGSEAFFGQGTRLTVV.

V gene TRBV18 combines with J gene TRBJ1-3; 8 nucleotides align to TRBD1. The CDR3 totals 17 residues. Germline trimming cut 4 bases from V and 2 bases from J; bases unmatched to any gene: 10. Germline V gene lookup returns CDR1 KGHSH and CDR2 LQKENI. This chain's CDR3 is CASSQLEAGGTGNTIYF. As DNA, the CDR3 is TGTGCCAGCTCACAGTTGGAAGCAGGGGGCACTGGAAACACCATATATTTT.

The chain is built from TRBV6-5 and TRBJ1-4, with D unclear. Trimming shortened V by 4 bases and J by 5 bases, and 11 bases separated the two germline ends. Per germline, CDR1 MNHEY and CDR2 SVGAGI. The CDR3 runs to 14 residues. CDR3 sequence reads: CASSSRQTNEKLFF. Written as DNA, the CDR3 is TGTGCCAGCAGTTCGCGGCAGACAAATGAAAAACTGTTTTTT.

This CDR3 reads CASSQAGGGALDTQYF. DNA for the CDR3: TGTGCCAGCAGCCAAGCGGGCGGGGGGGCCTTAGATACGCAGTATTTT. The chain is built from TRBV4-2 and TRBJ2-3; TRBD2 matches at 9 bases. CDR3 length: 16 residues. V lost 1 base and J lost 5; bases outside the gene matches: 7. Germline values: CDR1 LGHNA, CDR2 YNFKEQ.

This sequence joins TRBV25-1 and TRBJ2-1, with 7 bases aligning to TRBD2. The CDR3 length is 13 residues. V was pared by 0 bases and J by 13 bases, with 6 bases of the junction left unmatched. In germline, CDR1 is MGHDK, CDR2 SYGVNS. DNA for the CDR3: TGTGCCAGCAGTGAATATGGCGAGACTAGCCAGTTCTTC. Amino acids: CASSEYGETSQFF. Full variable domain (missing parts from reference TRBV25-1 and TRBJ2-1): EADIYQTPRYLVIGTGKKITLECSQTMGHDKMYWYQQDPGMELHLIHYSYGVNSTEKGDLSSESTVSRIRTEHFPLTLESARPSHTSQYLCASSEYGETSQFFGPGTRLTVL.

The V call is TRBV6-1, the J call TRBJ2-2; 7 positions agree with TRBD1. CDR1 is MNHNS and CDR2 is SASEGT in the germline V gene. The V segment lost 4 bases and the J segment 6 bases; nucleotides outside the gene matches: 11. The CDR3 has 16 residues. For the CDR3, the DNA is TGTGCCAGCAGTGGGGACAGTCTTTTTCAGTCCGGGGAGCTGTTTTTT. Amino acid sequence: CASSGDSLFQSGELFF.

The chain links TRBV2 to TRBJ1-5; D might be TRBD1 (5 bases). V lost 5 bases, J lost 4 bases, and 9 bases lay in between. The germline gives CDR1 SNHLY, CDR2 FYNNEI. The CDR3 runs 13 residues. The chain's CDR3 is CASSSGGNQPQHF. CDR3 DNA sequence: TGTGCCAGCAGTTCTGGGGGAAATCAGCCCCAGCATTTT. The variable domain in full, with the rest retrieved from reference TRBV2 and TRBJ1-5, is EPEVTQTPSHQVTQMGQEVILRCVPISNHLYFYWYRQILGQKVEFLVSFYNNEISEKSEIFDDQFSVERPDGSNFTLKIRSTKLEDSAMYFCASSSGGNQPQHFGDGTRLSIL.

This clone was recorded only once. The chain recombines TRBV20-1 with TRBJ2-7; 8 bases agree with TRBD1. The V and J ends lost 3 bases and 2 bases, in that order; junction bases with no gene match: 15. Germline V gene lookup returns CDR1 DFQATT and CDR2 SNEGSKA (reference sequence). The CDR3 has 17 amino acids. The CDR3 sequence is CSASIPAPGQETYEQYF. The CDR3 nucleotides are TGCAGTGCTAGTATACCCGCCCCGGGACAGGAAACCTACGAGCAGTACTTC.

This clone was detected once. The gene calls are TRBV19 and TRBJ1-5; TRBD1 agrees at 9 bases. This CDR3 has 16 amino acids. Germline V gives CDR1 LNHDA, CDR2 SQIVND (reference sequence). V lost 7 bases and J lost 2; bases outside the gene matches: 9. CDR3 sequence reads: CASTQLWTGGNQPQHF. CDR3 DNA sequence: TGTGCCAGTACCCAGCTCTGGACAGGGGGCAATCAGCCCCAGCATTTT.

V usage is TRBV6-5 and J usage is TRBJ1-2; D perhaps matches TRBD1 (5 bases). This CDR3 has 13 amino acids. Germline V gives CDR1 MNHEY, CDR2 SVGAGI. V was clipped by 4 bases and J by 2 bases, with 8 bases between them. In nucleotides, the CDR3 is TGTGCCAGCAGTTTGCGACAGAACTATGGCTACACCTTC. Protein product: CASSLRQNYGYTF.

The rearrangement links TRBV27 to TRBJ1-2; D ambiguous. The germline CDR1 and CDR2 sequences are MNHEY and SMNVEV (reference sequence). Trimming left V 1 base short and J 7 bases short, with 10 bases between. The length of the CDR3 is 13 residues. The CDR3 nucleotides read TGTGCCAGCAGTTTATTGGGGTTGGGTGGCTACACCTTC. It yields the protein CASSLLGLGGYTF.